This T cell receptor (beta chain) was captured in a study of blood T cell repertoires in COVID-19. Study-level information: The origin of the acute and convalescent COVID-19 samples was the United States, Italy and Spain. PBMCs, B-cell-depleted T cells, or T cells provided the cDNA or gDNA that made up the material.

The CDR3 totals 15 residues. CDR1 is LNHDA, CDR2 SQIVND, per germline (reference sequence). V lost 7 bases, J lost 3 bases, and 18 bases lay in between. Per the original data handling: Estimated nucleated cell counts came from reference gene primer amplification. Measured with immunoSEQ multiplex PCR; TCRdb has only the in-frame clones, and not every one. V, J and clone size reflect that table, while D and trimming were determined from the DNA. The sample yields over 90,000 clones, over 65% seen once. Material: peripheral blood. This TCR came from a human donor in a cohort sampled during active COVID-19. This chain connects TRBV19 to TRBJ1-2, with D perhaps TRBD1 (5 bases). The CDR3 coding sequence is TGTGCCAGTAATGGCCGGCTGAAAGGGGACTATGGCTACACCTTC. Translating gives CASNGRLKGDYGYTF. Supplemented by reference TRBV19 and TRBJ1-2, the full variable domain reads DGGITQSPKYLFRKEGQNVTLSCEQNLNHDAMYWYRQDPGQGLRLIYYSQIVNDFQKGDIAEGYSVSREKKESFPLTVTSAQKNPTAFYLCASNGRLKGDYGYTFGSGTRLTVV.